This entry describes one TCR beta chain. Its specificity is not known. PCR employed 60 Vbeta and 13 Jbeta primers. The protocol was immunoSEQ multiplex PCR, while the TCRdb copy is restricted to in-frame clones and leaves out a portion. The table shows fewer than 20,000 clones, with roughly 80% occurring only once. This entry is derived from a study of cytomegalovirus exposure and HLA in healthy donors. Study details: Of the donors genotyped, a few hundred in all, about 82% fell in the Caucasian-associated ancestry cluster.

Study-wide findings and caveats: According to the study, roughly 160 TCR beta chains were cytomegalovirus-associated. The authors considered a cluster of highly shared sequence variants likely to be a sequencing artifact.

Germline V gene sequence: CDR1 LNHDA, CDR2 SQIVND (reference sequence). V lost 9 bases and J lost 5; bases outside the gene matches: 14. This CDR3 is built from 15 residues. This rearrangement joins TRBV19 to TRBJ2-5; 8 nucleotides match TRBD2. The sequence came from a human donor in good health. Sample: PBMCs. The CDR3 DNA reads TGTGCCAGCTGGGACGGGGGGGCCGGGGGTGAGACCCAGTACTTC. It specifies CASWDGGAGGETQYF.